The subject of this entry is one T cell receptor (beta chain). V gave up 8 bases and J gave up 4 bases, with 16 bases separating them. This CDR3 comprises 14 residues. Germline V CDR1 and CDR2: MNHEY, SMNVEV (reference sequence). This sample was taken from a study of blood T cell repertoires in COVID-19. The wider study: The origin of the acute and convalescent COVID-19 samples was the United States, Italy and Spain. Sources were T cells, B-cell-depleted T cells, or PBMCs; the material itself was cDNA or gDNA.

In the authors' workflow: Using reference gene primer amplification, nucleated cell counts were estimated. Method: immunoSEQ multiplex PCR; TCRdb's copy keeps in-frame clones and lacks some. The V and J calls and clone size come from that table; D and trimming were worked out from the DNA. Here the sample spans 650,000 to 800,000 clones, 90% being singletons. The sample consisted of peripheral blood. This chain connects TRBV27 to TRBJ2-3; a possible D gene is TRBD2 (6 bases). The TCR was taken from a woman between 18 and 29 years old with acute or convalescent COVID-19. CDR3 in DNA: TGTGCCAGCTCCGCCGGGACTCATCCAGATACGCAGTATTTT. Amino acids: CASSAGTHPDTQYF.